In its sample, the clone carrying this T cell receptor beta chain was seen a few times. Its antigen is not identified. Losses at the gene ends were 8 bases for V and 5 bases for J; bases not matched to a gene: 3. The CDR3 has 14 residues. Germline values: CDR1 SNHLY, CDR2 FYNNEI. The entry originates in a study of post-analysis software for immune sequencing data. Study observations and caveats: Samples prepared in the same batch strongly co-clustered by F measure. Patients had higher frequencies than controls of about 5 TRBV segments, including TRBV5-6, TRBV5-1 and TRBV20-1.

Prepared libraries of TCR beta cDNA carried unique molecular identifiers. TCRdb re-analysed the PCR reads in MiXCR, keeping a single row per CDR3 protein. This table holds about 260,000 distinct CDR3 sequences, 36% found once. The chain combines TRBV2 with TRBJ2-2; TRBD2 matches at 12 bases. Sequenced input: blood. The clonotype comes from a girl between 10 and 17 years old with multiple sclerosis. Here the CDR3 reads CASVLAGGTGELFF. The CDR3 bases are TGTGCCAGCGTCCTAGCGGGAGGGACCGGGGAGCTGTTTTTT.